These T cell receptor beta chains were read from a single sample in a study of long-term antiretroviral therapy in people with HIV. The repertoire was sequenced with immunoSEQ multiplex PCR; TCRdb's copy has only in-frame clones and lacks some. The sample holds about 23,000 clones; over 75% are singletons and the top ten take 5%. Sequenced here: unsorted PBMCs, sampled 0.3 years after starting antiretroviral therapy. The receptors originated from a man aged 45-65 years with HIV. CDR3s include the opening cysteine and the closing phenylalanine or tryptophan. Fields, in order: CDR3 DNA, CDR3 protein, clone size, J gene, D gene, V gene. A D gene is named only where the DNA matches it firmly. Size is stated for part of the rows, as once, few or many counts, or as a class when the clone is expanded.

cdr3_nt: TGTGCCAGTAGTCCTCTACAGGGAAGGAGCAATCAGCCCCAGCATTTT
cdr3_aa: CASSPLQGRSNQPQHF
clone_size: NA
j_call: TRBJ1-5
d_call: NA
v_call: TRBV19

cdr3_nt: TGTGCCAGCAGCCCTATCGGGACATATTTAGCCTACGAGCAGTACTTC
cdr3_aa: CASSPIGTYLAYEQYF
clone_size: NA
j_call: TRBJ2-7
d_call: NA
v_call: TRBV7-6

cdr3_nt: TGTGCCAGCAGCTATAAAACGGGACAGGACCTCTCCTACGAGCAGTACTTC
cdr3_aa: CASSYKTGQDLSYEQYF
clone_size: NA
j_call: TRBJ2-7
d_call: TRBD1
v_call: TRBV7-8

cdr3_nt: TGCGCCAGCAGCTTCCGGGACAGGGGCACTGAAGCTTTCTTT
cdr3_aa: CASSFRDRGTEAFF
clone_size: NA
j_call: TRBJ1-1
d_call: TRBD1
v_call: TRBV5-1

cdr3_nt: TGTGCCAGTAGTATCCCCACAAGCCATGGCTACACCTTC
cdr3_aa: CASSIPTSHGYTF
clone_size: NA
j_call: TRBJ1-2
d_call: NA
v_call: TRBV19

cdr3_nt: TGCGCCAGCAGCTCCGGCGGGACAGAGGACAATGAGCAGTTCTTC
cdr3_aa: CASSSGGTEDNEQFF
clone_size: NA
j_call: TRBJ2-1
d_call: NA
v_call: TRBV5-1

cdr3_nt: TGTGCCAGCAGCCCCCCGGGGGGCATCTACGAGCAGTACTTC
cdr3_aa: CASSPPGGIYEQYF
clone_size: NA
j_call: TRBJ2-7
d_call: NA
v_call: TRBV2

cdr3_nt: TGTGCCAGCAGCTCAGTGGCGGTCTACGAGCAGTACTTC
cdr3_aa: CASSSVAVYEQYF
clone_size: NA
j_call: TRBJ2-7
d_call: NA
v_call: TRBV5-6

cdr3_nt: TGTGCCAGCAGTTATAGGACGGACTATGGCTACACCTTC
cdr3_aa: CASSYRTDYGYTF
clone_size: NA
j_call: TRBJ1-2
d_call: NA
v_call: TRBV6-5

cdr3_nt: TGTGCCAGCAGTTTGGGGCACGGAATAGCCTCTGGAAACACCATATATTTT
cdr3_aa: CASSLGHGIASGNTIYF
clone_size: NA
j_call: TRBJ1-3
d_call: NA
v_call: TRBV28

cdr3_nt: TGTGCCAGCAGCTTAGCTGGGGGCGGGTACACCGGGGAGCTGTTTTTT
cdr3_aa: CASSLAGGGYTGELFF
clone_size: once
j_call: TRBJ2-2
d_call: NA
v_call: TRBV7-6

cdr3_nt: TGTGCCAGCAGCTCGCGGGACAGGCTAAGCTTCGAGCAGTACTTC
cdr3_aa: CASSSRDRLSFEQYF
clone_size: NA
j_call: TRBJ2-7
d_call: TRBD1
v_call: TRBV7-8

cdr3_nt: TGTGCCAGCAGTCCGGGACAGGGAGACTATGGCTACACCTTC
cdr3_aa: CASSPGQGDYGYTF
clone_size: NA
j_call: TRBJ1-2
d_call: TRBD1
v_call: TRBV7-3

cdr3_nt: TGTGCCAGCAGCCGCTCATTCACAGGGAAAACCTACGAGCAGTACTTC
cdr3_aa: CASSRSFTGKTYEQYF
clone_size: NA
j_call: TRBJ2-7
d_call: NA
v_call: TRBV14

cdr3_nt: TGTGCCAGCAGTTTAATCTCTTCAGTGGGAGGGCCAAAAACCGGGGAGCTGTTTTTT
cdr3_aa: CASSLISSVGGPKTGELFF
clone_size: NA
j_call: TRBJ2-2
d_call: TRBD2
v_call: TRBV27

cdr3_nt: TGTGCCAGCAGTCTCAAGGCTACAGGGGGCTGGAGGCTGTTTTTT
cdr3_aa: CASSLKATGGWRLFF
clone_size: once
j_call: TRBJ1-4
d_call: TRBD1
v_call: TRBV2

cdr3_nt: TGCGCCAGCAGCGCCAGCGAAGGTCAGCCCCAGCATTTT
cdr3_aa: CASSASEGQPQHF
clone_size: NA
j_call: TRBJ1-5
d_call: NA
v_call: TRBV4-3

cdr3_nt: TGTGCCAGCAGCTCGGGACTAGCGGGGGGAAATGAGCAGTTCTTC
cdr3_aa: CASSSGLAGGNEQFF
clone_size: NA
j_call: TRBJ2-1
d_call: TRBD2
v_call: TRBV13

cdr3_nt: TGCGCCAGCAGCCGGACGGGACAGGGATACGAGCAGTACTTC
cdr3_aa: CASSRTGQGYEQYF
clone_size: once
j_call: TRBJ2-7
d_call: TRBD1
v_call: TRBV4-1

cdr3_nt: TGTGCCAGCAGCCTGACAGGGGCGAGAGATCAGCCCCAGCATTTT
cdr3_aa: CASSLTGARDQPQHF
clone_size: few
j_call: TRBJ1-5
d_call: TRBD1
v_call: TRBV9

cdr3_nt: TGTGCCAGCAGCTTGGCGGGGGTAAATCAGCCCCAGCATTTT
cdr3_aa: CASSLAGVNQPQHF
clone_size: NA
j_call: TRBJ1-5
d_call: NA
v_call: TRBV5-6

cdr3_nt: TGTGCCAGCAGTTTTAGACAGGGCTGGGATCAGCCCCAGCATTTT
cdr3_aa: CASSFRQGWDQPQHF
clone_size: NA
j_call: TRBJ1-5
d_call: TRBD1
v_call: TRBV6-5

cdr3_nt: TGTGCCAGCTCACCACCGGGGCGGGAGGGCCCTGCAGATACGCAGTATTTT
cdr3_aa: CASSPPGREGPADTQYF
clone_size: NA
j_call: TRBJ2-3
d_call: TRBD2
v_call: TRBV18

cdr3_nt: TGTGCCAGCAGCTTTGGGACAGAACCAGATCAGCCCCAGCATTTT
cdr3_aa: CASSFGTEPDQPQHF
clone_size: once
j_call: TRBJ1-5
d_call: TRBD1
v_call: TRBV5-4

cdr3_nt: TGCGCCAGCAGCCAAGATGCCAGTGGAAACACCATATATTTT
cdr3_aa: CASSQDASGNTIYF
clone_size: NA
j_call: TRBJ1-3
d_call: NA
v_call: TRBV4-1

cdr3_nt: TGTGCCAGCAGTTACTCGAGGGGTGGGTATGGCTACACCTTC
cdr3_aa: CASSYSRGGYGYTF
clone_size: NA
j_call: TRBJ1-2
d_call: NA
v_call: TRBV6-5

cdr3_nt: TGTGCCAGCAGCACGACGGGATGGGAGCTGTTTTTT
cdr3_aa: CASSTTGWELFF
clone_size: NA
j_call: TRBJ2-2
d_call: NA
v_call: TRBV5-8

cdr3_nt: TGTGCCAGTAGGGGCAGGGACCAGCCCCAGCATTTT
cdr3_aa: CASRGRDQPQHF
clone_size: NA
j_call: TRBJ1-5
d_call: NA
v_call: TRBV19

cdr3_nt: TGTGCCAGCAGTCGGGGGGGGGAGTCTGAAGCTTTCTTT
cdr3_aa: CASSRGGESEAFF
clone_size: NA
j_call: TRBJ1-1
d_call: NA
v_call: TRBV6-5

cdr3_nt: TGTGCCAGCAGCTTCAATAGCGGGAGGGACACAGATACGCAGTATTTT
cdr3_aa: CASSFNSGRDTDTQYF
clone_size: NA
j_call: TRBJ2-3
d_call: TRBD2
v_call: TRBV11-2

cdr3_nt: TGTGCCAGCAGCTTCGTTGGGATAATGAACACTGAAGCTTTCTTT
cdr3_aa: CASSFVGIMNTEAFF
clone_size: few
j_call: TRBJ1-1
d_call: NA
v_call: TRBV5-4

cdr3_nt: TGTGCCAGCAGCTTGGGTAGCGGGAGTAAAAATGAGCAGTTCTTC
cdr3_aa: CASSLGSGSKNEQFF
clone_size: NA
j_call: TRBJ2-1
d_call: TRBD2
v_call: TRBV5-4

cdr3_nt: TGTGCCAGTAGGAGGACAGGCCCGGGGGGGGAGACCCAGTACTTC
cdr3_aa: CASRRTGPGGETQYF
clone_size: once
j_call: TRBJ2-5
d_call: NA
v_call: TRBV19

cdr3_nt: TGTGCCAGCAGCCTTTACGCCGGGTCCTCCTATGGCTACACCTTC
cdr3_aa: CASSLYAGSSYGYTF
clone_size: NA
j_call: TRBJ1-2
d_call: NA
v_call: TRBV14

cdr3_nt: TGTGCCAGCAGCAGAATATTCAATCAGCCCCAGCATTTT
cdr3_aa: CASSRIFNQPQHF
clone_size: NA
j_call: TRBJ1-5
d_call: NA
v_call: TRBV21-1

cdr3_nt: TGTGCCGGCAGGGTTCGTGGCTACACCTTC
cdr3_aa: CAGRVRGYTF
clone_size: NA
j_call: TRBJ1-2
d_call: NA
v_call: TRBV2

cdr3_nt: TGTGCCAGCAGTCCGACAGGAGACGGGGAGCTGTTTTTT
cdr3_aa: CASSPTGDGELFF
clone_size: NA
j_call: TRBJ2-2
d_call: NA
v_call: TRBV28

cdr3_nt: TGTGCCAGCAGTTGGGCCTCAGGGGACAACTACGAGCAGTACTTC
cdr3_aa: CASSWASGDNYEQYF
clone_size: NA
j_call: TRBJ2-7
d_call: NA
v_call: TRBV6-6

cdr3_nt: TGCGCCAGCAGCACGGACACCTTCTCCTACGAGCAGTACTTC
cdr3_aa: CASSTDTFSYEQYF
clone_size: NA
j_call: TRBJ2-7
d_call: NA
v_call: TRBV5-1

cdr3_nt: TGTGCCAGCAGTTCGTTGTCAGGGGTCGGGGAGTACGAGCAGTACTTC
cdr3_aa: CASSSLSGVGEYEQYF
clone_size: NA
j_call: TRBJ2-7
d_call: NA
v_call: TRBV6-5

cdr3_nt: TGTGCCAGCTCATCTAGGGACAGAAACACCGGGGAGCTGTTTTTT
cdr3_aa: CASSSRDRNTGELFF
clone_size: NA
j_call: TRBJ2-2
d_call: TRBD1
v_call: TRBV18

cdr3_nt: TGTGCCAGCAGCTTGGGACTGAGCGAGCAGTACTTC
cdr3_aa: CASSLGLSEQYF
clone_size: NA
j_call: TRBJ2-7
d_call: NA
v_call: TRBV5-6

cdr3_nt: TGTGCCAGCAGCTTGGGGGGGACAGGGGGAGAGACCCAGTACTTC
cdr3_aa: CASSLGGTGGETQYF
clone_size: NA
j_call: TRBJ2-5
d_call: TRBD1
v_call: TRBV5-4

cdr3_nt: TGTGCCAGCAGCTCCTATCGGATGGAGGACGAGCAGTACTTC
cdr3_aa: CASSSYRMEDEQYF
clone_size: once
j_call: TRBJ2-7
d_call: NA
v_call: TRBV27

cdr3_nt: TGTGCCAGCAGCCCAGGGACTAGCGTTGAGCAGTTCTTC
cdr3_aa: CASSPGTSVEQFF
clone_size: NA
j_call: TRBJ2-1
d_call: TRBD2
v_call: TRBV7-9

cdr3_nt: TGTGCCAGCAGCCCTTTTAGACAGGGTAATGAAAAACTGTTTTTT
cdr3_aa: CASSPFRQGNEKLFF
clone_size: NA
j_call: TRBJ1-4
d_call: TRBD1
v_call: TRBV6-5

cdr3_nt: TGTGCCAGCAGCGTAGGGACAGGACCTACCAACACTGAAGCTTTCTTT
cdr3_aa: CASSVGTGPTNTEAFF
clone_size: NA
j_call: TRBJ1-1
d_call: TRBD1
v_call: TRBV7-2

cdr3_nt: TGTGCCAGCACCCGGCTCAGGGTTTCCTACGAGCAGTACTTC
cdr3_aa: CASTRLRVSYEQYF
clone_size: NA
j_call: TRBJ2-7
d_call: NA
v_call: TRBV28

cdr3_nt: TGTGCCAGCAGTGAAAAAACGGGCGACAGGGACTCTGGAAACACCATATATTTT
cdr3_aa: CASSEKTGDRDSGNTIYF
clone_size: NA
j_call: TRBJ1-3
d_call: TRBD1
v_call: TRBV2

cdr3_nt: TGTGCCAGCTCACGGGGACAGGGGACAGGGGACGGTCAGCCCCAGCATTTT
cdr3_aa: CASSRGQGTGDGQPQHF
clone_size: NA
j_call: TRBJ1-5
d_call: TRBD1
v_call: TRBV18

cdr3_nt: TGCGCCAGCAGTGCGACGACTGGTGAAAAACTGTTTTTT
cdr3_aa: CASSATTGEKLFF
clone_size: NA
j_call: TRBJ1-4
d_call: NA
v_call: TRBV10-1

cdr3_nt: TGTGCCAGCAGCCTTCCGACTAGCGGGAGGTACGAGCAGTACTTC
cdr3_aa: CASSLPTSGRYEQYF
clone_size: few
j_call: TRBJ2-7
d_call: TRBD2
v_call: TRBV5-4

cdr3_nt: TGTGCCTGGAGTTATTCCTCCTCCACTGGAAACACCATATATTTT
cdr3_aa: CAWSYSSSTGNTIYF
clone_size: NA
j_call: TRBJ1-3
d_call: NA
v_call: TRBV30

cdr3_nt: TGTGCCAGCAGTTCGGACAGTCGGCTAACGAAGATAGCCCAGCATTTT
cdr3_aa: CASSSDSRLTKIAQHF
clone_size: NA
j_call: TRBJ1-5
d_call: NA
v_call: TRBV6-5

cdr3_nt: TGTGCCAGTAGTATCACTGACTACTACGAGCAGTACTTC
cdr3_aa: CASSITDYYEQYF
clone_size: NA
j_call: TRBJ2-7
d_call: NA
v_call: TRBV19

cdr3_nt: TGTGCCAGCAGCCTGGGACCCTACTCCTACAATGAGCAGTTCTTC
cdr3_aa: CASSLGPYSYNEQFF
clone_size: NA
j_call: TRBJ2-1
d_call: NA
v_call: TRBV5-6

cdr3_nt: TGTGCCAGCAAGATCGGGACAGGGTACGCCGGGGAGCTGTTTTTT
cdr3_aa: CASKIGTGYAGELFF
clone_size: NA
j_call: TRBJ2-2
d_call: TRBD1
v_call: TRBV2

cdr3_nt: TGCAGCGTCCCCGGAGCCTGGGGCACCGGGGAGCTGTTTTTT
cdr3_aa: CSVPGAWGTGELFF
clone_size: NA
j_call: TRBJ2-2
d_call: NA
v_call: TRBV29-1

cdr3_nt: TGTGCCAGCAGCCTCTCAGGGCGGATATATGGCTACACCTTC
cdr3_aa: CASSLSGRIYGYTF
clone_size: NA
j_call: TRBJ1-2
d_call: NA
v_call: TRBV5-4